These T cell receptor beta chains were read from a single sample in a study of T-cell memory formation after mild COVID-19. One entry per CDR3 protein results from TCRdb running MiXCR on the 5' RACE reads. The sample lists fewer than 50,000 distinct CDR3 sequences; 8.5% to 10% were seen once. The sequencing sample was made of PBMCs or a T cell subset sorted from them (not recorded which). These receptor sequences come from an adult woman who had mild COVID-19 (a few samples of this study predate the infection). Cell type and time point are not known. CDR3s include the opening cysteine and the closing phenylalanine or tryptophan. The D gene is left open where the match is weak. Some rows mark clone size as missing; the rest say once, few, many or name a class of expanded clone.

TRBV7-2	few	TRBJ2-2	TRBD1	CASSLDRANTGELFF	TGTGCCAGCAGCCTCGACAGGGCCAACACCGGGGAGCTGTTTTTT
TRBV2	.	TRBJ2-5	TRBD2	CAGTGGQETQYF	TGTGCCGGGACGGGGGGTCAAGAGACCCAGTACTTC
TRBV6-2/TRBV6-3	few	TRBJ1-2	.	CASTLSRVGGYTF	TGTGCCAGCACCCTGAGCAGAGTGGGAGGCTACACCTTC
TRBV7-8	medium-sized	TRBJ2-7	TRBD2	CASRDPAGGTYEQYF	TGTGCCAGCAGAGATCCAGCGGGAGGGACCTACGAGCAGTACTTC
TRBV5-5	few	TRBJ2-1	TRBD2	CASSLEGLAGGYNEQFF	TGTGCCAGCAGCCTGGAGGGACTAGCGGGGGGCTACAATGAGCAGTTCTTC
TRBV20-1	few	TRBJ1-1	.	CSADTRLNTEAFF	TGCAGTGCTGATACTCGGCTGAACACTGAAGCTTTCTTT
TRBV7-3	few	TRBJ2-2	.	CASSYVGGELFF	TGTGCCAGCAGCTATGTAGGCGGGGAGCTGTTTTTT
TRBV29-1	once	TRBJ2-5	.	CSHMAGTETQYF	TGCAGCCATATGGCAGGGACGGAGACCCAGTACTTC
TRBV20-1	few	TRBJ2-1	.	CSARDTGPANHNEQFF	TGCAGTGCTAGAGACACCGGGCCGGCTAACCACAATGAGCAGTTCTTC
TRBV18	.	TRBJ1-6	TRBD1	CASSLQRDSYNSPLHF	TGTGCCAGCTCACTACAACGGGACAGTTATAATTCACCCCTCCACTTT
TRBV6-2/TRBV6-3	few	TRBJ2-1	.	CASSPPRGLSYNEQFF	TGTGCCAGCAGCCCCCCGAGGGGGTTAAGTTACAATGAGCAGTTCTTC
TRBV4-1	few	TRBJ2-4	TRBD1	CASSQATGGTKNIQYF	TGCGCCAGCAGCCAAGCTACAGGGGGCACCAAAAACATTCAGTACTTC
TRBV2	.	TRBJ2-1	TRBD2	CASRPTGQRGFSYNEQFF	TGTGCCAGCAGGCCCACCGGCCAGCGGGGGTTCTCCTACAATGAGCAGTTCTTC
TRBV20-1	few	TRBJ2-3	.	CSARDRSRVVDTQYF	TGCAGTGCTAGAGATCGGTCCCGGGTGGTGGATACGCAGTATTTT
TRBV6-5	.	TRBJ1-2	.	CASSSPRQKIF	TGTGCCAGCAGCTCCCCGAGACAGAAAATCTTC
TRBV20-1	many	TRBJ2-3	.	CSARVLAVSTDTQYF	TGCAGTGCCCGGGTTTTAGCGGTTAGCACAGATACGCAGTATTTT
TRBV27	many	TRBJ2-7	TRBD1	CASSLSGTGTLRGYEQYF	TGTGCCAGCAGTTTATCGGGGACAGGGACCCTGAGGGGCTACGAGCAGTACTTC